These 17 T cell receptor beta chains were sequenced from one sample in a study of OX40 agonist ivuxolimab in advanced cancers. Receptor amplification or capture employed the immunoSEQ multiplex PCR assay. The table comes from immuneACCESS by way of TCRdb, which keeps in-frame sequences with V and J called. Part of the clones is missing from these tables; in studies checked, under half for an unresolved V gene and the rest for unknown reasons. The sample includes some 90,000 clones, with 91% observed a single time. Around 1.5% of the sample is in the top ten clones. Source: CD4+ or CD8+ T cells sorted from blood, taken in a trial of the OX40 agonist ivuxolimab. The source is an adult with an advanced solid tumor such as melanoma, head and neck, liver or kidney cancer.

The rearrangement links TRBV10-3 to TRBJ2-7; unclear D gene. CDR1 is ENHRY, CDR2 SYGVKD, per germline. V lost 6 bases, J lost 2 bases, and 11 bases lay in between. CDR3 length: 13 residues. The DNA for the CDR3 is TGTGCCATCAGCACAGTTTCGGCCTACGAGCAGTACTTC. This sequence encodes CAISTVSAYEQYF.

The chain has TRBV10-3 and TRBJ2-1, with 10 bases that match TRBD2. The CDR3 runs to 16 residues. The V gene end was trimmed by 6 bases and the J gene end by 0 bases; junction bases not matched to a gene: 5. The germline CDR1 and CDR2 sequences are ENHRY and SYGVKD. CDR3 residues: CAIRQREGHSYNEQFF. The CDR3 region has the DNA TGTGCCATCAGACAGCGGGAGGGCCACTCCTACAATGAGCAGTTCTTC.

The gene calls are TRBV11-2 and TRBJ2-4, with 11 positions matching TRBD1. The CDR3 consists of 13 residues. V was pared by 6 bases and J by 5 bases, with 0 bases of the junction left unmatched. Looked up from germline, CDR1 is SGHAT and CDR2 is FQNNGV. The DNA for the CDR3 is TGTGCCAGCAGGGGACAGGGGGAAAACATTCAGTACTTC. It encodes CASRGQGENIQYF.

The chain has TRBV1 and TRBJ1-1; TRBD1 was called by the table and not checked on the DNA. TRBV1 is termed a pseudogene. This CDR3 comprises 17 residues. For the CDR3, the DNA is TGCACCAGCAGCCAAGGTTTTAAGGGACAGGGGAACACTGAAGCTTTCTTT. Its translation is CTSSQGFKGQGNTEAFF.

V and J are TRBV9 and TRBJ2-1; 11 bases map to TRBD2. V was pared by 4 bases and J by 6 bases, with 15 bases of the junction left unmatched. There are 18 residues in the CDR3. CDR1 and CDR2 (germline): SGDLS, YYNGEE. The CDR3 DNA reads as TGTGCCAGCAGCCCCCGGACAGGGAATAGCGGGAGGGCCAATGAGCAGTTCTTC. This sequence encodes CASSPRTGNSGRANEQFF.

The CDR3 coding sequence is TGTGCCAGCAGCTTAGGCCCAGCGAGCTCTGGGGCCAACGTCCTGACTTTC. It specifies CASSLGPASSGANVLTF. This chain uses TRBV7-2 with TRBJ2-6; D ambiguous. The CDR3 length is 17 residues. The germline V gene has CDR1 SGHTA and CDR2 FQGNSA. Trimming removed 1 base at V and 0 bases at J, with 10 bases between.

V is TRBV7-2 and J is TRBJ2-7; D may be TRBD1 or TRBD2 (5 bases each). Trimming took off 0 bases at V and 0 bases at J, with 9 bases between the two ends. Per germline, CDR1 SGHTA and CDR2 FQGNSA. The CDR3 is made up of 15 amino acids. The chain's CDR3 is CASSLAGPSSYEQYF. The CDR3 DNA reads TGTGCCAGCAGCTTAGCGGGACCGAGCTCCTACGAGCAGTACTTC. The entire variable domain, with the rest obtained from reference TRBV7-2 and TRBJ2-7, is as follows: GAGVSQSPSNKVTEKGKDVELRCDPISGHTALYWYRQSLGQGLEFLIYFQGNSAPDKSGLPSDRFSAERTGGSVSTLTIQRTQQEDSAVYLCASSLAGPSSYEQYFGPGTRLTVT.

The chain couples TRBV5-1 to TRBJ2-1, with TRBD1 matching 7 bases. With 5 bases clipped from V and 1 base from J, the junction kept 9 bases outside the gene matches. CDR1 is SGHRS, CDR2 YFSETQ, per germline. This CDR3 has 16 amino acids. CDR3 protein: CASSIPPRGSYNEQFF. The CDR3 DNA reads as TGCGCCAGCAGTATACCTCCCAGGGGGTCCTACAATGAGCAGTTCTTC. The complete variable domain, with remaining parts taken from reference TRBV5-1 and TRBJ2-1, reads KAGVTQTPRYLIKTRGQQVTLSCSPISGHRSVSWYQQTPGQGLQFLFEYFSETQRNKGNFPGRFSGRQFSNSRSEMNVSTLELGDSALYLCASSIPPRGSYNEQFFGPGTRLTVL.

The CDR3 here is CASSGQGMTGNTIYF. The CDR3 coding sequence is TGTGCCAGCAGCGGACAGGGGATGACAGGAAACACCATATATTTT. The rearrangement uses TRBV2 and TRBJ1-3; 9 nucleotides line up with TRBD1. Germline trimming cut 6 bases from V and 4 bases from J; bases unmatched to any gene: 7. The CDR3 runs to 15 residues. Germline lookup yields CDR1 SNHLY and CDR2 FYNNEI.

The gene calls are TRBV4-2 and TRBJ2-7; a possible D gene is TRBD2 (6 bases). There are 17 residues in the CDR3. From germline, CDR1 is LGHNA and CDR2 YNFKEQ. V lost 4 bases, J lost 2 bases, and 21 bases lay in between. CDR3 protein: CASSPEGLSGKPYEQYF. The CDR3 DNA follows: TGTGCCAGCAGCCCGGAGGGGCTGTCCGGGAAACCCTACGAGCAGTACTTC.

The V and J genes are TRBV28 and TRBJ1-4; TRBD1 matches 10 bases. Germline-derived CDR1 and CDR2 are MDHEN and SYDVKM. The V and J ends lost 2 bases and 11 bases, in that order; junction bases with no gene match: 5. The CDR3 has 14 residues. The chain's CDR3 is CASSLKDRGSKLFF. The CDR3 bases are TGTGCCAGCAGTTTAAAGGACAGGGGGAGTAAACTGTTTTTT.

This chain uses TRBV2 with TRBJ2-5; 14 bases fit TRBD2. This CDR3 is 17 amino acids long. V gave up 4 bases and J gave up 2 bases; unmatched junction bases: 6. Germline V gene data show CDR1 as SNHLY and CDR2 as FYNNEI. This chain's CDR3 is CASSGLAGGSSQETQYF. The CDR3 DNA follows: TGTGCCAGCAGTGGACTAGCGGGAGGGAGTTCACAAGAGACCCAGTACTTC.

The chain is built from TRBV19 and TRBJ1-3, with TRBD1 as a possible D gene (5 bases). V lost 6 bases and J 0 bases, leaving 12 bases between the germline ends. CDR1 and CDR2 (germline): LNHDA, SQIVND (reference sequence). There are 15 residues in the CDR3. CDR3 loop: CASRADRVSGNTIYF. CDR3 in DNA: TGTGCCAGTAGGGCAGACAGAGTCTCTGGAAACACCATATATTTT.

The chain recombines TRBV6-1 with TRBJ1-4; perhaps TRBD1 as D (6 bases). CDR1 and CDR2 from the germline V gene are MNHNS and SASEGT. The CDR3 sequence is 15 residues long. V lost 2 bases, J lost 4 bases, and 11 bases lay in between. The chain's CDR3 is CASSEMGAHNEKLFF. The DNA for the CDR3 is TGTGCCAGCAGTGAAATGGGGGCCCATAATGAAAAACTGTTTTTT.

The rearrangement uses TRBV5-1 and TRBJ2-1, with 9 bases fitting TRBD2. V shed 4 bases, J shed 5 bases, and the junction held 7 bases outside the gene matches. This CDR3 comprises 15 residues. Germline V gene sequence: CDR1 SGHRS, CDR2 YFSETQ. The CDR3 DNA is TGCGCCAGCAGCCCGGGACTAGCTACGAACAATGAGCAGTTCTTC. Translated, it gives CASSPGLATNNEQFF. The complete variable domain, with remaining parts taken from reference TRBV5-1 and TRBJ2-1, reads KAGVTQTPRYLIKTRGQQVTLSCSPISGHRSVSWYQQTPGQGLQFLFEYFSETQRNKGNFPGRFSGRQFSNSRSEMNVSTLELGDSALYLCASSPGLATNNEQFFGPGTRLTVL.

This clone was seen only once. CDR3 bases: TGCAGCTTTAGGTTGGCGGAGACCCAGTACTTC. Amino acids: CSFRLAETQYF. This chain connects TRBV29-1 to TRBJ2-5; D gene uncertain. The CDR3 is 11 amino acids. V dropped 8 bases and J dropped 5 bases, with 12 bases sitting between them. From germline, CDR1 is SQVTM and CDR2 ANQGSEA.

CDR3 nucleotides: TGTGCCTGGAGTTTTGGTGGGGGGAATCAGCCCCAGCATTTT. It specifies CAWSFGGGNQPQHF. This sequence joins TRBV30 and TRBJ1-5; a weak D match, TRBD1 (5 bases). V lost 2 bases to trimming and J lost 4 bases, with 12 bases between them. Germline assignment: CDR1 GTSNPN and CDR2 SVGIG (reference sequence). The CDR3 is 14 amino acids.